What follows are 2 T cell receptor beta chains derived from one specimen sequenced in a study of cytomegalovirus exposure and HLA in healthy donors. 13 Jbeta primers and 60 Vbeta primers were used for the PCR. TCRdb keeps only in-frame clones here, not all; method: immunoSEQ multiplex PCR. The sample has 110,000 to 150,000 clones, roughly 73% seen once. The sample taken for sequencing was PBMCs. Receptor source: a human donor in good health.

This chain links TRBV2 with TRBJ2-2, with TRBD1 identical over 9 bases. Trimming took 7 bases from V and 3 from J; bases not matched to a gene: 3. Germline V gene lookup returns CDR1 SNHLY and CDR2 FYNNEI. The CDR3 is made up of 14 amino acids. CDR3: CASMGQGDTGELFF. The DNA of the CDR3 is TGTGCCAGCATGGGACAGGGCGACACCGGGGAGCTGTTTTTT.

This rearrangement joins TRBV7-8 to TRBJ1-5; 10 positions match TRBD1. The CDR3 is 16 amino acids. V shed 4 bases and J 7 bases; nucleotides not matched to a gene: 10. Germline loops: CDR1 SGHVS, CDR2 FQNEAQ. The CDR3 DNA sequence: TGTGCCAGCAGCTACCGCCGGGACAGGGGCCGACAGCCCCAGCATTTT. Translation: CASSYRRDRGRQPQHF.